This T cell receptor beta chain was documented in a study of cytomegalovirus exposure and HLA in healthy donors. PCR primers comprised 60 Vbeta and 13 Jbeta primers. Assay used: immunoSEQ multiplex PCR; TCRdb lists only in-frame clones, some missing. The sample has about 190,000 clones; approximately 88% are singletons. V shed 1 base and J shed 4 bases, with 17 bases lying between them. Germline V gene lookup returns CDR1 SGHNT and CDR2 YENEEA. This CDR3 has 17 amino acids. The rearrangement links TRBV11-3 to TRBJ2-1, with D possibly matching TRBD2 (6 bases). The origin of this receptor is a woman aged 50 to 60 in good health and CMV-seropositive. Source material: PBMCs. Here the CDR3 reads CASSLGAGTPLYNEQFF. The DNA for the CDR3 is TGTGCCAGCAGCTTAGGAGCCGGGACTCCTCTATACAATGAGCAGTTCTTC.